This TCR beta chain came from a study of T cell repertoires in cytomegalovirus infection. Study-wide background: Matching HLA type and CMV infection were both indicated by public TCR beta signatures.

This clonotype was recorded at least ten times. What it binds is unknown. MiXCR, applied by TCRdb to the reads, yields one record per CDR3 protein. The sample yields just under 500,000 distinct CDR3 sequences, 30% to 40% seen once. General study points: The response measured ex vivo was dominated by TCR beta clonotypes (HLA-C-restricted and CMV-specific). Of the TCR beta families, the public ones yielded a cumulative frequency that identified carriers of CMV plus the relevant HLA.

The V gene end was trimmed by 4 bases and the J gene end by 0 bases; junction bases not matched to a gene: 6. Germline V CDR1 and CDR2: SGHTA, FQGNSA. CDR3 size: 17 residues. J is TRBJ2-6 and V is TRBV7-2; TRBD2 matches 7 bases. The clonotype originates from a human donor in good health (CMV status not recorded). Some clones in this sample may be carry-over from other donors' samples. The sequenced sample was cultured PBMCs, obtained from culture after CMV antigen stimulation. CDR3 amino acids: CASSSPGLNSGANVLTF. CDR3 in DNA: TGTGCCAGCAGCTCGCCGGGACTAAACTCTGGGGCCAACGTCCTGACTTTC.